A single sample is the source of the 22 T cell receptor beta chains below, sequenced in a study of radiotherapy plus CTLA-4 blockade in lung cancer. Some clones are missing from TCRdb's copy, which holds only in-frame ones; the method was immunoSEQ multiplex PCR. Among approximately 80,000 clones listed, less than 85% were seen once. Sequenced material: peripheral blood, taken from a patient treated with radiotherapy plus ipilimumab. These receptors originate from a human donor with non-small cell lung cancer whose response to radiotherapy plus ipilimumab could not be evaluated.

The genes are TRBV18 and TRBJ1-1, with a possible D match to TRBD1 (6 bases). With 3 bases removed from V and 0 bases from J, the gap between germline ends came to 11 bases. Looked up from germline, CDR1 is KGHSH and CDR2 is LQKENI. The CDR3 is made up of 15 amino acids. This chain's CDR3 is CASSPPGAMNTEAFF. The CDR3 coding sequence is TGTGCCAGCTCACCCCCAGGGGCTATGAACACTGAAGCTTTCTTT. Together with reference TRBV18 and TRBJ1-1, the CDR3 gives the full variable domain: NAGVMQNPRHLVRRRGQEARLRCSPMKGHSHVYWYRQLPEEGLKFMVYLQKENIIDESGMPKERFSAEFPKEGPSILRIQQVVRGDSAAYFCASSPPGAMNTEAFFGQGTRLTVV.

The chain carries TRBV7-2 and TRBJ2-3; D is unresolved. The germline V gene has CDR1 SGHTA and CDR2 FQGNSA. The CDR3 spans 16 residues. V was clipped by 5 bases and J by 0 bases, with 15 bases between them. The CDR3 bases are TGTGCCAGCAGCCCCCCCGGGTTCCGAAGCACAGATACGCAGTATTTT. Amino acid sequence: CASSPPGFRSTDTQYF.

Regarding this clone: One end of the junction does not line up with germline, which may come from a read error. The chain combines TRBV30 with TRBJ1-2; D ambiguous. The CDR3 totals 13 residues. CDR1 is GTSNPN, CDR2 SVGIG, per germline (reference sequence). For the CDR3, the DNA is TGTGCCTGGAGTCCTCAAGCTAACTATGGTTACACCTTC. As protein: CAWSPQANYGYTF.

V usage is TRBV10-2 and J usage is TRBJ2-7, with a weak D call TRBD1 (6 bases). The germline V and J ends were trimmed by 3 bases and 0 bases, with 15 bases remaining between them. Germline V gene lookup returns CDR1 WSHSY and CDR2 SAAADI. This CDR3 contains 16 residues. CDR3 nucleotide sequence: TGCGCCAGCAGTGACGTCTCGGGGACACACTCCTACGAGCAGTACTTC. Translation: CASSDVSGTHSYEQYF.

The count of this clone is one. The CDR3 DNA follows: TGTGCCACCAGCAGACCTGGGGGGTCGGGAGGACGGACAGATACGCAGTATTTT. Its protein is CATSRPGGSGGRTDTQYF. The rearrangement links TRBV15 to TRBJ2-3; 7 bases fit TRBD2. Trimming took 2 bases from V and 3 from J; bases not matched to a gene: 14. Germline CDR1 LNHNV, CDR2 YYDKDF (reference sequence). The CDR3 consists of 18 residues.

The chain is built from TRBV18 and TRBJ1-1, with D uncertain. Trimming removed 2 bases from V and 5 bases from J, with 9 bases in between. The CDR3 contains 13 residues. Germline V gene lookup returns CDR1 KGHSH and CDR2 LQKENI. The CDR3 DNA reads TGTGCCAGCTCACCATACGGGGATACTGAAGCTTTCTTT. Protein: CASSPYGDTEAFF.

In this sample, this clone turned up a few times. This chain connects TRBV6-1 to TRBJ2-2; weak D call: TRBD1 (6 bases). Germline lookup yields CDR1 MNHNS and CDR2 SASEGT. The CDR3 has 15 residues. V dropped 0 bases and J dropped 5 bases, with 10 bases sitting between them. DNA of the CDR3: TGTGCCAGCAGTGAAGCGGGCAGGGGAACCGGGGAGCTGTTTTTT. Protein: CASSEAGRGTGELFF.

This chain connects TRBV29-1 to TRBJ1-1; possible D gene TRBD1, 6 bases. V dropped 5 bases and J dropped 4 bases, with 11 bases sitting between them. Germline assignment: CDR1 SQVTM and CDR2 ANQGSEA. There are 12 residues in the CDR3. The chain's CDR3 is CSVPQGSTEAFF. In nucleotides, the CDR3 is TGCAGCGTTCCCCAGGGGTCCACTGAAGCTTTCTTT.

The chain links TRBV5-1 to TRBJ2-1, with 10 bases fitting TRBD2. The CDR3 loop spans 17 amino acids. Germline V gives CDR1 SGHRS, CDR2 YFSETQ. J gave up 3 bases and V 0 bases, and 6 bases lay outside the gene matches. Here the CDR3 DNA reads TGCGCCAGCAGCTTGGGTAGCGGGGGGCTTAACTACAATGAGCAGTTCTTC. Residues: CASSLGSGGLNYNEQFF. Together with reference TRBV5-1 and TRBJ2-1, the CDR3 gives the full variable domain: KAGVTQTPRYLIKTRGQQVTLSCSPISGHRSVSWYQQTPGQGLQFLFEYFSETQRNKGNFPGRFSGRQFSNSRSEMNVSTLELGDSALYLCASSLGSGGLNYNEQFFGPGTRLTVL.

The genes are TRBV7-3 and TRBJ2-5; 9 nucleotides agree with TRBD2. Losses at the gene ends were 1 base for V and 4 bases for J; bases not matched to a gene: 13. Per the germline V gene, CDR1 is SGHTA and CDR2 is FQGTGA. The CDR3 contains 18 residues. The CDR3: CASSLRPGGAGGLETQYF. In nucleotides, the CDR3 is TGTGCCAGCAGCTTAAGGCCGGGGGGAGCGGGGGGCCTAGAGACCCAGTACTTC.

V gene TRBV15 combines with J gene TRBJ1-2; D possibly corresponds to TRBD1 (6 bases). Germline loops: CDR1 LNHNV, CDR2 YYDKDF (reference sequence). The V and J ends lost 0 bases and 4 bases respectively, with 15 bases between them. The CDR3 runs to 16 residues. As DNA, the CDR3 is TGTGCCACCAGCAGAGACAGGGGTGTCCCCCGCTATGGCTACACCTTC. Amino acids: CATSRDRGVPRYGYTF.

The V gene is TRBV5-1, the J gene TRBJ2-5; 8 nucleotides match TRBD2. CDR3 size: 14 residues. After removal of 2 bases from V and 5 bases from J, the junction contained 5 bases not matched to a gene. CDR1 is SGHRS and CDR2 is YFSETQ in the germline V gene. CDR3 in DNA: TGCGCCAGCAGCTTTAGCGGGACGGGGGAGACCCAGTACTTC. The encoded protein is CASSFSGTGETQYF.

The chain has TRBV18 and TRBJ2-2; 9 nucleotides agree with TRBD2. The trim removed 0 bases at V and 4 bases at J, leaving 6 bases unmatched. The germline V gene has CDR1 KGHSH and CDR2 LQKENI. There are 17 residues in the CDR3. CDR3 amino acids: CASSPPTSGGPTGELFF. DNA of the CDR3: TGTGCCAGCTCACCACCAACGAGCGGGGGGCCCACCGGGGAGCTGTTTTTT.

The chain recombines TRBV7-2 with TRBJ1-1; TRBD1 aligns across 7 bases. The CDR3 extends over 14 amino acids. CDR1 and CDR2 from the germline V gene are SGHTA and FQGNSA. The ends lost 6 bases at V and 5 bases at J; junction bases unmatched: 9. CDR3 protein: CASRLHRGETEAFF. The CDR3, as DNA: TGTGCCAGCAGACTTCACAGGGGCGAGACTGAAGCTTTCTTT.

This clone came up a few times. The chain links TRBV19 to TRBJ2-3, with a possible D match to TRBD2 (5 bases). Germline V CDR1 and CDR2: LNHDA, SQIVND (reference sequence). V lost 6 bases, J lost 9 bases, and 16 bases lay in between. CDR3 length equals 13 residues. CDR3 residues: CASRPMADLTQYF. The CDR3 bases are TGTGCCAGTAGGCCTATGGCGGACTTGACGCAGTATTTT. The full variable domain, rest sourced from reference TRBV19 and TRBJ2-3, is DGGITQSPKYLFRKEGQNVTLSCEQNLNHDAMYWYRQDPGQGLRLIYYSQIVNDFQKGDIAEGYSVSREKKESFPLTVTSAQKNPTAFYLCASRPMADLTQYFGPGTRLTVL.

The chain is built from TRBV5-1 and TRBJ1-3; no firm D call. Trimming stripped 0 bases from V and 5 bases from J, with 6 bases between. This CDR3 is built from 13 residues. Germline V gene lookup returns CDR1 SGHRS and CDR2 YFSETQ. The CDR3 region is CASSLDFRNTIYF. CDR3 DNA: TGCGCCAGCAGCTTGGATTTTAGAAACACCATATATTTT. Full variable domain (remainder filled in from reference TRBV5-1 and TRBJ1-3): KAGVTQTPRYLIKTRGQQVTLSCSPISGHRSVSWYQQTPGQGLQFLFEYFSETQRNKGNFPGRFSGRQFSNSRSEMNVSTLELGDSALYLCASSLDFRNTIYFGEGSWLTVV.

This clone was recorded once. Other DNA sequences in the same sample also yield this CDR3. CDR3 nucleotide sequence: TGTGCCAGCAGCCGGCGGACAGGGGGCTACGAGCAGTACTTC. Protein product: CASSRRTGGYEQYF. This rearrangement joins TRBV6-5 to TRBJ2-7; 10 bases match TRBD1. V lost 6 bases to trimming and J lost 3 bases; unmatched junction nucleotides: 5. The germline CDR1 and CDR2 sequences are MNHEY and SVGAGI. This CDR3 comprises 14 residues.

The chain combines TRBV7-9 with TRBJ2-2, with 7 bases aligning to TRBD1. CDR3 length: 14 residues. Germline assignment: CDR1 SEHNR and CDR2 FQNEAQ (reference sequence). V trimming: 5 bases; J trimming: 7 bases; junction bases outside the gene matches: 7. The CDR3 loop is CASSTRDRYGELFF. CDR3 coding DNA: TGTGCCAGCAGCACCCGGGACAGATACGGGGAGCTGTTTTTT.

The CDR3 sequence: CASSQEGRSALEAFF. CDR3 DNA sequence: TGTGCCAGCAGCCAAGAGGGGCGCAGCGCCCTTGAAGCTTTCTTT. The chain recombines TRBV14 with TRBJ1-1; a possible D gene is TRBD1 (5 bases). Trimming took 0 bases from V and 7 from J, leaving 15 bases between them. The CDR3 sequence is 15 residues long. Germline lookup yields CDR1 SGHDN and CDR2 FVKESK.

The chain employs TRBV5-4 and TRBJ2-5, with D perhaps matching TRBD2 (5 bases). Germline CDR1 SGHNT, CDR2 YYREEE (reference sequence). V lost 0 bases and J lost 5, with 11 bases in between. The CDR3 extends over 14 amino acids. The CDR3 here is CASSLEGVIETQYF. CDR3 sequence (DNA): TGTGCCAGCAGCTTGGAGGGAGTTATCGAGACCCAGTACTTC.

The rearrangement joins TRBV27 to TRBJ1-5, with a possible D match to TRBD1 (5 bases). The V gene lost 3 bases and the J gene lost 5 bases, with 11 bases spanning the gap. CDR1 is MNHEY and CDR2 is SMNVEV in the germline V gene (reference sequence). The CDR3 is 14 residues long. For the CDR3, the DNA is TGTGCCAGCAGTTTTCGGGGGGTGGATCAGCCCCAGCATTTT. This encodes CASSFRGVDQPQHF.

V gene TRBV9 combines with J gene TRBJ2-5; D not resolved. The J call may not be correct, given that the DNA end is closer to TRBJ2-7. This CDR3 is built from 14 residues. Germline CDR1 and CDR2: SGDLS and YYNGEE. This CDR3 is CASSPSGDSYEQYF. The CDR3 nucleotides read TGTGCCAGCAGCCCCTCCGGCGACTCCTACGAGCAGTACTTC.